Following are 5 T cell receptor beta chains from one sample sequenced in a study of cytomegalovirus exposure and HLA in healthy donors (TCRdb year 2017). Libraries were prepared through the immunoSEQ multiplex PCR assay. The multiplex PCR relied on a mix of 60 forward primers for TCR Vbeta segments and 13 reverse primers for TCR Jbeta segments. In TCRdb, the immuneACCESS table is reduced to in-frame sequences with V and J assigned. These tables do not hold every clone; where another copy was compared, an unresolved V gene accounts for under half, and the others remain unexplained. In all, the sample holds approximately 150,000 clones, and about 80% of those were seen once. Clones ranked in the top ten supply 2.5% to 3% of the sample. Source material: PBMCs. Receptors were obtained from a female donor in good health and CMV-seronegative.

This clone was observed a few times. The chain's CDR3 is CAWTVGVLNEQFF. DNA of the CDR3: TGTGCCTGGACGGTGGGAGTATTAAATGAGCAGTTCTTC. The chain is built from TRBV30 and TRBJ2-1, with D possibly TRBD2 on 5 matching bases. CDR1 is GTSNPN, CDR2 SVGIG, per germline (reference sequence). Deletions cut 4 bases from V and 7 bases from J, with 14 bases between. CDR3 size: 13 residues.

This clone appeared a few times. The chain has TRBV19 and TRBJ2-3; 7 bases are a match to TRBD1. This CDR3 comprises 12 residues. V trimming: 6 bases; J trimming: 8 bases; junction bases outside the gene matches: 5. Germline-derived CDR1 and CDR2 are LNHDA and SQIVND (reference sequence). CDR3 in DNA: TGTGCCAGTAGCCAAGGGGGCGGTACGCAGTATTTT. Residues: CASSQGGGTQYF.

This chain joins TRBV28 and TRBJ1-4, with TRBD1 as a possible D gene (6 bases). The CDR3 is made up of 13 amino acids. Germline assignment: CDR1 MDHEN and CDR2 SYDVKM. With 6 bases removed from V and 4 bases from J, the gap between germline ends came to 9 bases. CDR3 residues: CASRQGNNEKLFF. In DNA, the CDR3 is TGTGCCAGCAGGCAGGGGAATAATGAAAAACTGTTTTTT. Combining the CDR3 with reference TRBV28 and TRBJ1-4 gives the whole variable domain DVKVTQSSRYLVKRTGEKVFLECVQDMDHENMFWYRQDPGLGLRLIYFSYDVKMKEKGDIPEGYSVSREKKERFSLILESASTNQTSMYLCASRQGNNEKLFFGSGTQLSVL.

In its sample, this clone was seen once. The CDR3 here is CASSWVRDRGRVSPYNEQFF. The CDR3 bases are TGTGCCAGCAGCTGGGTCCGGGACAGGGGGCGCGTAAGCCCCTACAATGAGCAGTTCTTC. This rearrangement joins TRBV5-8 to TRBJ2-1, with TRBD1 matching 12 bases. Losses at the gene ends were 3 bases for V and 2 bases for J; bases not matched to a gene: 15. Germline CDR1 reads SGHTS; CDR2 reads YDEGEE. The CDR3 runs 20 residues.

V usage is TRBV6-1 and J usage is TRBJ1-1; D unresolved. CDR3 length equals 13 residues. V was pared by 3 bases and J by 1 base, with 6 bases between. Germline V lookup: CDR1 MNHNS, CDR2 SASEGT. DNA of the CDR3: TGTGCCAGCAGTGATACAAGGAACACTGAAGCTTTCTTT. It translates to CASSDTRNTEAFF.